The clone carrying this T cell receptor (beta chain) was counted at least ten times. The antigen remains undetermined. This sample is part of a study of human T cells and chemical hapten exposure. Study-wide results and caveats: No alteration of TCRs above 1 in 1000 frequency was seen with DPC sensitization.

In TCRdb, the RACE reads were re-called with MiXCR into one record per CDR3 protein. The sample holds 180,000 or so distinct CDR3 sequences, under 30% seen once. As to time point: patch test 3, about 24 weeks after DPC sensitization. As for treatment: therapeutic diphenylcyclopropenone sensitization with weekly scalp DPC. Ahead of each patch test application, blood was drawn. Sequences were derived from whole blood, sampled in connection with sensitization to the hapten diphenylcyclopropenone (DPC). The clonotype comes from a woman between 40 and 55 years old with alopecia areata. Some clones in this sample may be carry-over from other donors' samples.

The CDR3 DNA reads TGTGCCAGCAGTCGACAGGGCACCACTTGGAACATTCAGTACTTC. This gives the protein CASSRQGTTWNIQYF. The chain links TRBV6-2 or TRBV6-3 to TRBJ2-4; 7 nucleotides match TRBD1. This CDR3 region has 15 residues. Looked up from germline, CDR1 is MNHEY and CDR2 is SVGEGT. J lost 7 bases, V lost 5 bases, and 11 bases had no gene match.